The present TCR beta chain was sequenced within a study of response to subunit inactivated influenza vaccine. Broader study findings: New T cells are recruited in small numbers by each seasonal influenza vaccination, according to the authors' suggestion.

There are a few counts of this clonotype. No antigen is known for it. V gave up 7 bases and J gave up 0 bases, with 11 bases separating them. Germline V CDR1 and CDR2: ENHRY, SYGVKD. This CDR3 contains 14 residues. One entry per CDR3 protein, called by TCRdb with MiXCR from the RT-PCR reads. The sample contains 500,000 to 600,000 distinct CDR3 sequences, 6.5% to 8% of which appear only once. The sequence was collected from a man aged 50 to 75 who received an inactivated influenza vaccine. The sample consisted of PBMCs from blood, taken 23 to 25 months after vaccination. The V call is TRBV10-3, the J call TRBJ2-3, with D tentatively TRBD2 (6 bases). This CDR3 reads CAITNSGSTDTQYF. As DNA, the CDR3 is TGTGCCATCACCAATAGCGGAAGCACAGATACGCAGTATTTT.